These T cell receptor beta chains were read from a single sample in a study of blood T cells in healthy people across ages. Each CDR3 protein gets one entry after TCRdb re-called the 5' RACE reads with MiXCR. The sample lists 650,000 to 1,000,000 distinct CDR3 sequences, 36% occurring once. Sequencing used blood. These receptors originate from a young man in good health. Each CDR3 is given with its conserved first and last residue. Fields, in order: V gene, J gene, clone size, D gene, CDR3 DNA, CDR3 protein. The D gene is left open where the match is weak. Clone size is shown for a subset of rows, as once, few, many or a class of expanded clone.

>TRBV12-3/TRBV12-4|TRBJ2-1|-|-
TGTGCCAGCAGTGCGCCACGGGGGGCGTTCGGCAATGAGCAGTTCTTC
CASSAPRGAFGNEQFF
>TRBV7-6|TRBJ1-4|few|-
TGTGCCAGCAGCTCGACAGGCGGTCATGAAAAACTGTTTTTT
CASSSTGGHEKLFF
>TRBV3-1|TRBJ2-1|-|-
TGTGCCAGCAGCTCCGGACTCGTTCGGCAGTTCTTC
CASSSGLVRQFF
>TRBV12-3/TRBV12-4|TRBJ1-2|-|-
TGTGCCAGCAGCCCGACTGGACAGACTTATGGCTACACCTTC
CASSPTGQTYGYTF
>TRBV29-1|TRBJ2-1|-|-
TGCAGCGTCCCCCAGGACGTCTACAATGAGCAGTTCTTC
CSVPQDVYNEQFF
>TRBV7-9|TRBJ1-2|few|-
TGTGCCGCGATCCTGGGGCTGAACTATGGCTACACCTTC
CAAILGLNYGYTF
>TRBV2|TRBJ1-2|-|-
TGTGCCAGCAGTGAGGAGCGGGGTAACTATGGCTACACCTTC
CASSEERGNYGYTF
>TRBV20-1|TRBJ2-1|-|TRBD2
TGCAGTGCTAGAGGTCCGGCGGGGGGGTCCGATGAGCAGTTCTTC
CSARGPAGGSDEQFF
>TRBV4-1|TRBJ2-7|-|TRBD1
TGCGCCAGCAGCCAAGATCGGATGGACAGGGGTGGGTACGAGCAGTACTTC
CASSQDRMDRGGYEQYF
>TRBV2|TRBJ2-1|-|-
TGTGCCAGCAGTGAAAAACGGGTCGGGAATGAGCAGTTCTTC
CASSEKRVGNEQFF
>TRBV5-8|TRBJ2-3|many|-
TGTGCCAGCAGCCAACCGACAAGGGCGCAGTATTTT
CASSQPTRAQYF
>TRBV10-3|TRBJ2-5|few|-
TGTGCCATCAGTGAGGGTCAGGGGAGAGGCAATGAGCAGTACTTC
CAISEGQGRGNEQYF
>TRBV12-3/TRBV12-4|TRBJ1-5|few|TRBD1
TGTGCCAGCAGTTTAGCGCCCAGGGGGCGGCCCCAGCATTTT
CASSLAPRGRPQHF
>TRBV20-1|TRBJ1-1|-|-
TGCAGTGCTCCACCTCCGGGCCAAGAAGCTTTCTTT
CSAPPPGQEAFF
>TRBV7-9|TRBJ1-6|-|-
TGTGCCAGCAGCTTAGTGGACTCGGGTAATTCACCCCTCCACTTT
CASSLVDSGNSPLHF
>TRBV14|TRBJ2-2|-|-
TGTGCCAGCAGCCAACATAACACCGGGGAGCTGTTTTTT
CASSQHNTGELFF
>TRBV3-1|TRBJ2-3|-|TRBD2
TGTGCCAGCAGCCAAGATAAGGGCGGGGGGACAGATACGCAGTATTTT
CASSQDKGGGTDTQYF
>TRBV6-2/TRBV6-3|TRBJ1-2|-|-
TGTGCCAGCAGTTTGGGGAACCTCTATGGCTACACCTTC
CASSLGNLYGYTF
>TRBV7-2|TRBJ1-2|few|TRBD1
TGTGCCAGCAGCCCCTCAGGACAGGGATTGGGCTACACCTTC
CASSPSGQGLGYTF
>TRBV7-2|TRBJ2-5|few|-
TGTGCCAGCAGCTTAGATCACGGAGAGACCCAGTACTTC
CASSLDHGETQYF
>TRBV7-2|TRBJ2-1|-|TRBD1
TGTGCCAGCAGCCTGACAGGGACCACGTACAATGAGCGGTTCTTC
CASSLTGTTYNERFF
>TRBV20-1|TRBJ1-1|-|-
TGCAGTGCTAGTGGCCCCCCCAGGGGCGAATCCACTGAAGCTTTCTTT
CSASGPPRGESTEAFF
>TRBV12-3/TRBV12-4|TRBJ2-1|few|-
TGTGCCAGCACCCTTAGGGCTTACAATGAGCAGTTCTTC
CASTLRAYNEQFF
>TRBV12-3/TRBV12-4|TRBJ2-1|many|-
TGTGCCAGCAGTTTAGTGGGGGGGGGGCCTCGGGAGCAGTTCTTC
CASSLVGGGPREQFF
>TRBV3-1|TRBJ2-5|many|-
TGTGCCAGCAGACACGGACACTCGAAGGGGACCCAGTACTTC
CASRHGHSKGTQYF
>TRBV29-1|TRBJ1-4|few|TRBD1
TGCAGCGTTGCTAGACAGGGGAAAGAAAAACTGTTTTTT
CSVARQGKEKLFF
>TRBV9|TRBJ2-2|few|TRBD2
TGTGCCAGCAGCGTAGGCAATAGCGGGGGCCCGCGAGGCACCGGGGAGCTGTTTTTT
CASSVGNSGGPRGTGELFF
>TRBV12-3/TRBV12-4|TRBJ2-2|-|-
TGTGCCAGCAGTCAGGGACACCCGAACACCGGGGAGCTGTTTTTT
CASSQGHPNTGELFF
>TRBV10-3|TRBJ2-5|many|TRBD2
TGTGCCGCGGGGGGCATCGAGGAGACCCAGTACTTC
CAAGGIEETQYF
>TRBV28|TRBJ2-5|-|-
TGTGCCAGCAGTTTTCCCCTGGAGACCCAGTACTTC
CASSFPLETQYF
>TRBV12-3/TRBV12-4|TRBJ1-2|-|-
TGTGCCAGCAGTCTCACCAGGGGTTTGGGTGGCTACACCTTC
CASSLTRGLGGYTF
>TRBV12-3/TRBV12-4|TRBJ2-3|-|TRBD2
TGTGCCAGCAGACGGGGCGGGGGTGAAAGAGCAGATACGCAGTATTTT
CASRRGGGERADTQYF
>TRBV4-3|TRBJ2-5|few|-
TGCGCCAGCAGCCAAGATTTAACTAGACAAGAGACCCAGTACTTC
CASSQDLTRQETQYF
>TRBV27|TRBJ2-5|few|TRBD1
TGTGCCAGCAGTTTGTCGGATAAGCCGGGACAGGGACGGGAGACCCAGTACTTC
CASSLSDKPGQGRETQYF
>TRBV6-5|TRBJ2-4|-|TRBD1
TGTGCCAGCAGGACAGGGGCCGTAGGCAAAAACATTCAGTACTTC
CASRTGAVGKNIQYF
>TRBV29-1|TRBJ1-1|few|-
TGCAGCGTTGGACTATCGGGCAGCATGAACACTGAAGCTTTCTTT
CSVGLSGSMNTEAFF
>TRBV5-1|TRBJ1-2|-|-
TGCGCCAGCAGCTTGGCCACAGGGTATGGTAACTATGGCTACACCTTC
CASSLATGYGNYGYTF
>TRBV10-3|TRBJ1-1|-|TRBD1
TGTGCCATCAGTGAGGACGGGACAGGGGGTCGGACTGAAGCTTTCTTT
CAISEDGTGGRTEAFF
>TRBV2|TRBJ2-7|-|-
TGTGCCAGCAGACGCATTCCAAACAATGAGCAGTACTTC
CASRRIPNNEQYF
>TRBV6-5|TRBJ1-6|few|-
TGTGCCAGCAGTTCAGAGTCCTATAATTCACCCCTCCACTTT
CASSSESYNSPLHF